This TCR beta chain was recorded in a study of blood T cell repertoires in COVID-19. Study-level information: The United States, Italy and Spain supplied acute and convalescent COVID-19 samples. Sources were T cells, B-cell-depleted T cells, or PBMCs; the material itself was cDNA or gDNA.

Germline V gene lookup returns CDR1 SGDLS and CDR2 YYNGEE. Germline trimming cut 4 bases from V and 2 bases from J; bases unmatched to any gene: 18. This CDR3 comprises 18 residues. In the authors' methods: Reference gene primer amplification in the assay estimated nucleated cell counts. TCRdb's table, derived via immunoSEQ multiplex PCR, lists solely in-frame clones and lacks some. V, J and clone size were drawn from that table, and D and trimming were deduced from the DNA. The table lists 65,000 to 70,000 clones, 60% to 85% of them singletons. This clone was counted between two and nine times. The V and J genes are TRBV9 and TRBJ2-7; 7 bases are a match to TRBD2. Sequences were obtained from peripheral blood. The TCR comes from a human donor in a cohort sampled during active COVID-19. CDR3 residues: CASSPRGVADNLPYEQYF. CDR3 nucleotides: TGTGCCAGCAGCCCTCGGGGGGTAGCGGATAACTTACCCTACGAGCAGTACTTC.